These T cell receptor beta chains were read from a single sample in a study of early T cells in non-severe SARS-CoV-2 infection. TCRdb used MiXCR to reprocess the 5' RACE reads, holding one entry per CDR3 protein. The sample holds about 92,000 distinct CDR3 sequences, 13% to 15% seen once. The sample consisted of whole blood. The receptors shown here come from an adult who was a healthcare worker with PCR-confirmed SARS-CoV-2 infection or an uninfected control (not recorded which). The CDR3 runs from the conserved cysteine through the conserved F or W. Fields, in order: D gene, J gene, V gene, clone size, CDR3 protein, CDR3 DNA. The D gene is left open where the match is weak. Expanded clones get a size class; other rows say once, few or many, or leave the size out.

d_call: NA
j_call: TRBJ2-3
v_call: TRBV12-3/TRBV12-4
clone_size: NA
cdr3_aa: CASRREGDTQYF
cdr3_nt: TGTGCCAGCAGGAGAGAAGGAGATACGCAGTATTTT

d_call: NA
j_call: TRBJ2-1
v_call: TRBV6-2/TRBV6-3
clone_size: NA
cdr3_aa: CASSYFPLQENINNEQFF
cdr3_nt: TGTGCCAGCAGTTACTTCCCTTTACAGGAGAACATCAACAATGAGCAGTTCTTC

d_call: NA
j_call: TRBJ2-7
v_call: TRBV21-1
clone_size: few
cdr3_aa: CASSIRLAGLYEQYF
cdr3_nt: TGTGCCAGCAGCATAAGACTAGCGGGTCTCTACGAGCAGTACTTC

d_call: NA
j_call: TRBJ2-1
v_call: TRBV7-8
clone_size: NA
cdr3_aa: CASSPRGREQFF
cdr3_nt: TGTGCCAGCAGCCCCCGTGGGAGGGAGCAGTTCTTC

d_call: TRBD2
j_call: TRBJ2-1
v_call: TRBV10-2
clone_size: few
cdr3_aa: CASEITSGAYNEQFF
cdr3_nt: TGCGCCAGCGAAATCACTAGCGGGGCGTACAATGAGCAGTTCTTC

d_call: NA
j_call: TRBJ1-1
v_call: TRBV11-2
clone_size: once
cdr3_aa: CANSLEAATEAFF
cdr3_nt: TGTGCCAACAGCTTAGAGGCAGCCACTGAAGCTTTCTTT

d_call: NA
j_call: TRBJ1-2
v_call: TRBV7-3
clone_size: few
cdr3_aa: CASSLTWGYGYTF
cdr3_nt: TGTGCCAGCAGCTTAACGTGGGGGTATGGCTACACCTTC

d_call: TRBD1
j_call: TRBJ1-6
v_call: TRBV29-1
clone_size: NA
cdr3_aa: CSVAGTGGSPLHF
cdr3_nt: TGCAGCGTTGCAGGGACAGGGGGATCACCCCTCCACTTT

d_call: TRBD2
j_call: TRBJ2-3
v_call: TRBV11-2
clone_size: many
cdr3_aa: CASSPRLAGSTDTQYF
cdr3_nt: TGTGCCAGCAGCCCCAGACTAGCGGGGAGCACAGATACGCAGTATTTT

d_call: TRBD2
j_call: TRBJ2-7
v_call: TRBV10-3
clone_size: few
cdr3_aa: CAISEGLAGRNEQYF
cdr3_nt: TGTGCCATCAGTGAGGGATTAGCGGGACGGAACGAGCAGTACTTC

d_call: NA
j_call: TRBJ2-7
v_call: TRBV6-2/TRBV6-3
clone_size: many
cdr3_aa: CASSYPSSDYEQYF
cdr3_nt: TGTGCCAGCAGTTACCCGTCGAGCGACTACGAGCAGTACTTC

d_call: NA
j_call: TRBJ2-3
v_call: TRBV18
clone_size: few
cdr3_aa: CASSSRILAQYF
cdr3_nt: TGTGCCAGCTCGTCACGGATTTTAGCGCAGTATTTT

d_call: NA
j_call: TRBJ1-1
v_call: TRBV10-3
clone_size: few
cdr3_aa: CAISEVLRTEAFF
cdr3_nt: TGTGCCATCAGTGAGGTGCTAAGGACTGAAGCTTTCTTT

d_call: NA
j_call: TRBJ1-1
v_call: TRBV12-3/TRBV12-4
clone_size: few
cdr3_aa: CASSLVQSGTEAFF
cdr3_nt: TGTGCCAGCAGTTTAGTACAGTCAGGCACTGAAGCTTTCTTT

d_call: TRBD1
j_call: TRBJ2-7
v_call: TRBV3-1
clone_size: NA
cdr3_aa: CASSPKGQRVREQYF
cdr3_nt: TGTGCCAGCAGCCCAAAGGGACAGAGGGTCCGCGAGCAGTACTTC

d_call: NA
j_call: TRBJ2-3
v_call: TRBV7-2
clone_size: NA
cdr3_aa: CASSFDSHTDTQYF
cdr3_nt: TGTGCCAGCAGCTTTGACAGCCACACAGATACGCAGTATTTT

d_call: TRBD1
j_call: TRBJ2-7
v_call: TRBV27
clone_size: many
cdr3_aa: CASSQGTGGGQYF
cdr3_nt: TGTGCCAGCAGTCAAGGGACAGGGGGCGGGCAGTACTTC

d_call: NA
j_call: TRBJ1-1
v_call: TRBV5-1
clone_size: few
cdr3_aa: CASSLLSVLNTEAFF
cdr3_nt: TGCGCCAGCAGCTTGTTGTCAGTCCTGAACACTGAAGCTTTCTTT

d_call: NA
j_call: TRBJ1-1
v_call: TRBV7-8
clone_size: NA
cdr3_aa: CASSLGQLNTEAFF
cdr3_nt: TGTGCCAGCAGCTTAGGCCAGCTCAACACTGAAGCTTTCTTT

d_call: TRBD2
j_call: TRBJ2-1
v_call: TRBV7-2
clone_size: few
cdr3_aa: CASSLGLAGVNEQFF
cdr3_nt: TGTGCCAGCAGCTTAGGACTAGCGGGGGTCAATGAGCAGTTCTTC

d_call: NA
j_call: TRBJ1-1
v_call: TRBV18
clone_size: NA
cdr3_aa: CASSPRTGSNTEAFF
cdr3_nt: TGTGCCAGCTCACCGCGGACGGGATCGAACACTGAAGCTTTCTTT

d_call: NA
j_call: TRBJ2-7
v_call: TRBV7-9
clone_size: NA
cdr3_aa: CASPQPYEQYF
cdr3_nt: TGTGCCAGCCCACAGCCGTACGAGCAGTACTTC

d_call: NA
j_call: TRBJ1-5
v_call: TRBV3-1
clone_size: few
cdr3_aa: CASSQATHQPQHF
cdr3_nt: TGTGCCAGCAGCCAAGCTACACATCAGCCCCAGCATTTT